This T cell receptor (beta chain) comes out of a study of T cell responses to AZD1222 COVID-19 vaccine. General study points: Donor demographics were predominantly white British with a female majority; clonal diversity may be underestimated. Distributed over spike, vaccine-associated CD4 TCRs predominated at 160-218 and 743-854.

Libraries were prepared by immunoSEQ multiplex PCR; TCRdb keeps only in-frame clonotypes and omits some of them. The profile covers approximately 150,000 clones, with over 75% appearing a single time and around 5% taken by the ten largest. As concerns this clone: Its antigen is as yet unknown.

This receptor was identified in an adult who received the MenACWY meningococcal vaccine as a control. The source material was peripheral blood, sampled 28 days after the second dose of the MenACWY control vaccine.

CDR3 protein: CASSFVNTIYF. In DNA form, the CDR3 reads TGTGCCAGCAGCTTTGTAAACACCATATATTTT. The V call is TRBV7-2, the J call TRBJ1-3; D unresolved. V lost 3 bases, J lost 6 bases, and 3 bases lay in between. The CDR3 has 11 amino acids. In germline, CDR1 is SGHTA, CDR2 FQGNSA.